This T cell receptor (beta chain) originates from a study of blood T cell repertoires in COVID-19 (dated by TCRdb to the early 2020s). Regarding the study in general: Samples covering the acute and convalescent phases of COVID-19 were provided by collaborators in the United States, Italy and Spain. The material from the prospective study consisted of cDNA or gDNA derived from T cells, B-cell-depleted T cells, or PBMCs. Subjects who had been exposed to COVID-19, were actively infected with it, or had recovered from it provided the deeply sampled blood TCRbeta repertoires that made up the dataset. The repertoires were released in a freely available public database meant as a resource for research on the immune response to SARS-CoV-2. Samples were obtained from the ongoing ImmuneRACE study (first 160 participants) and from some 1,300 subjects provided by 6 global collaborators. Sample metadata almost always included a de-identified subject ID, COVID-19 status, age in years and sex. Where HLA class I and class II types were available, the types were taken from metadata supplied by the sample provider, not from assay-based typing. What the study reported, not specific to this receptor: How much clinical and demographic metadata was included differed by source and by participant, and the metadata was provided uncurated.

Collaborating institutions collected whole blood in K2EDTA tubes following their own protocols. For TCRbeta analysis, collaborators shipped samples in one of three forms: frozen whole blood, isolated PBMCs, or DNA extracted from either of those sample types. The V end loses 4 bases and the J end loses 2 bases, and a stretch of 14 bases separates them. The germline V gene (reference sequence) provides CDR1 SGHKS and CDR2 YYEKEE. The CDR3 has 15 amino acids, counting the end cysteine and phenylalanine. The sequence is cut down to CDR3 DNA, 45 bases in frame from base 1. Remarks on this clone: It has no known antigen specificity. The input lacks base qualities; no much larger clone sits a single base away.

The immunoSEQ Assay, a bias-controlled multiplex PCR, was used to amplify TCRbeta CDR3 regions from genomic DNA. Per the original workflow: The number of nucleated cells in each sample was estimated by amplification of reference gene primers within the assay. To quantify the absolute abundance of each unique TCRbeta CDR3 rearrangement, sequence reads were collapsed and filtered. For each sample, productive Simpson clonality was calculated as the square root of Simpson's diversity index across productive rearrangements. The table was pulled from immuneACCESS by TCRdb, which kept in-frame rearrangements only. Such tables lose some clones; where checked, under half of the loss comes from unresolved V genes, and the rest has no known cause. That table is the source of V, J and clone size, and D and trimming were worked out from the DNA. This sample gives just over 650,000 clones in total; about 87% of them show up just once. The ten largest make up about 0.24% of the sample.

The clonotype originates from a woman aged 18-30 years with acute or convalescent COVID-19. This sequence uses TRBV5-5 and TRBJ2-3; the D gene lacks a confident call. The source material was peripheral blood. The CDR3 corresponds to CASSRKLDHTDTQYF. The DNA sequence reads TGTGCCAGCAGCCGAAAGCTAGACCACACAGATACGCAGTATTTT. With the rest looked up from the reference TRBV5-5 and TRBJ2-3 genes rather than sequenced, the full variable domain is DAGVTQSPTHLIKTRGQQVTLRCSPISGHKSVSWYQQVLGQGPQFIFQYYEKEERGRGNFPDRFSARQFPNYSSELNVNALLLGDSALYLCASSRKLDHTDTQYFGPGTRLTVL.